This passage covers 28 T cell receptor beta chains from one sample sequenced in a study of T cell repertoires in cytomegalovirus infection. Their recognized antigens are unknown. TCRdb fed the reads into MiXCR, producing one record per CDR3 protein. The data contain 110,000 or so distinct CDR3 sequences, more than 30% of them singletons. The source was CD8+ T cells from cultured PBMCs, collected from culture after CMV antigen stimulation. The origin of the receptors is a human donor in good health (CMV status not recorded). Some clones in this sample may be carry-over from other donors' samples.

V is TRBV5-1 and J is TRBJ2-7; maybe TRBD2 (6 bases). V lost 0 bases to trimming and J lost 3 bases, with 13 bases between them. The CDR3 length is 15 residues. CDR1 is SGHRS, CDR2 YFSETQ, per germline. The CDR3 DNA sequence: TGCGCCAGCAGCTTGGCGGGGCGGGGCGACTACGAGCAGTACTTC. The encoded protein is CASSLAGRGDYEQYF.

This sequence joins TRBV9 and TRBJ1-1; D perhaps matches TRBD1 (5 bases). Germline values: CDR1 SGDLS, CDR2 YYNGEE. This CDR3 is built from 14 residues. Trimming took 0 bases from V and 7 from J, leaving 13 bases between them. In DNA, the CDR3 is TGTGCCAGCAGCGTAGACGGGGGAGAACGTGAAGCTTTCTTT. It is translated as CASSVDGGEREAFF.

The genes are TRBV4-3 and TRBJ2-7, with D possibly called TRBD1 or TRBD2 (5 bases each). Deletions cut 1 base from V and 5 bases from J, with 12 bases between. This CDR3 region has 14 residues. Germline CDR1 is LGHNA and CDR2 is YSLEER. In nucleotides, the CDR3 is TGCGCCAGCAGCCAAGTGGCTGTGGGGGACGAGCAGTACTTC. As protein: CASSQVAVGDEQYF.

V is TRBV4-1 and J is TRBJ1-4; 10 nucleotides align to TRBD1. Germline V CDR1 and CDR2: MGHRA, YSYEKL. The CDR3 loop spans 16 amino acids. With 1 base clipped from V and 6 bases from J, the junction kept 5 bases outside the gene matches. This CDR3 reads CASSQVGQGNYEKLFF. The DNA of the CDR3 is TGCGCCAGCAGCCAAGTGGGACAGGGGAATTATGAAAAACTGTTTTTT.

This clonotype was detected a few times. V usage is TRBV28 and J usage is TRBJ1-5; D perhaps matches TRBD1 (5 bases). Deletions cut 1 base from V and 3 bases from J, with 22 bases between. The CDR3 totals 19 residues. Germline V CDR1 and CDR2: MDHEN, SYDVKM. CDR3 bases: TGTGCCAGCAGTTTATTTTATACGGCCGAGGACAAGGTCAATCAGCCCCAGCATTTT. This codes for CASSLFYTAEDKVNQPQHF.

The V gene is TRBV4-3, the J gene TRBJ2-1; TRBD2 aligns across 9 bases. The CDR3 extends over 15 amino acids. V shed 8 bases and J 7 bases; nucleotides not matched to a gene: 12. Germline loops: CDR1 LGHNA, CDR2 YSLEER. The DNA of the CDR3 is TGCGCCAGCGCTGGGGGGACTAGCTTTAAGAATGAGCAGTTCTTC. Its translation is CASAGGTSFKNEQFF.

The genes are TRBV29-1 and TRBJ1-1, with 10 bases that match TRBD1. V was clipped by 1 base and J by 5 bases; unmatched bases: 1. The CDR3 sequence is 13 residues long. Germline V lookup: CDR1 SQVTM, CDR2 ANQGSEA. This CDR3 is CSVEGTGGTEAFF. The CDR3 region has the DNA TGCAGCGTTGAAGGGACAGGGGGAACTGAAGCTTTCTTT. The entire variable domain, with the rest obtained from reference TRBV29-1 and TRBJ1-1, is as follows: SAVISQKPSRDICQRGTSLTIQCQVDSQVTMMFWYRQQPGQSLTLIATANQGSEATYESGFVIDKFPISRPNLTFSTLTVSNMSPEDSSIYLCSVEGTGGTEAFFGQGTRLTVV.

The table lists this clonotype with a few counts. As DNA, the CDR3 is TGTGCCAGCAGTTCATATACCCCCCCGAGGGATGAGCCCTACGAGCAGTACTTC. Translation: CASSSYTPPRDEPYEQYF. The rearrangement joins TRBV27 to TRBJ2-7; maybe TRBD2 (5 bases). V was trimmed by 4 bases and J by 2 bases, leaving 24 bases between them. From germline, CDR1 is MNHEY and CDR2 SMNVEV (reference sequence). This CDR3 comprises 18 residues.

The chain recombines TRBV20-1 with TRBJ1-1; TRBD1 might be the D (6 bases). This CDR3 comprises 15 residues. The ends were cut back, 3 bases at V and 1 base at J, with 15 bases in the middle. Germline V lookup: CDR1 DFQATT, CDR2 SNEGSKA (reference sequence). In DNA, the CDR3 is TGCAGTGCTAGCAGAACAGGGTGGGGGAACACTGAAGCTTTCTTT. This sequence encodes CSASRTGWGNTEAFF.

This clonotype has a handful of counts. The chain recombines TRBV28 with TRBJ2-1, with a tentative D call TRBD2 (6 bases). With 4 bases removed from V and 2 bases from J, the gap between germline ends came to 12 bases. The CDR3 extends over 15 amino acids. From germline, CDR1 is MDHEN and CDR2 SYDVKM. The CDR3 bases are TGTGCCAGCAGTTCCGGGGGATTGGCCTACAATGAGCAGTTCTTC. This encodes CASSSGGLAYNEQFF.

J is TRBJ2-3 and V is TRBV11-2; D uncertain. The germline V gene encodes CDR1 SGHAT and CDR2 FQNNGV. This CDR3 is built from 17 residues. V shed 1 base and J shed 3 bases, with 17 bases lying between them. The CDR3 nucleotides read TGTGCCAGCAGCTTAGTTGGTCGCAGCAGTGGGACAGATACGCAGTATTTT. It translates to CASSLVGRSSGTDTQYF. Full variable domain (rest looked up from reference TRBV11-2 and TRBJ2-3): EAGVAQSPRYKIIEKRQSVAFWCNPISGHATLYWYQQILGQGPKLLIQFQNNGVVDDSQLPKDRFSAERLKGVDSTLKIQPAKLEDSAVYLCASSLVGRSSGTDTQYFGPGTRLTVL.

This clonotype has only one observation. The chain uses TRBV2 and TRBJ2-7; tentatively, D is TRBD2 (6 bases). Trimming shortened V by 8 bases and J by 2 bases, and 10 bases separated the two germline ends. The CDR3 sequence is 12 residues long. The germline V gene encodes CDR1 SNHLY and CDR2 FYNNEI. CDR3 sequence: CASLRGPYEQYF. The CDR3 coding sequence is TGTGCCAGCCTGCGGGGTCCCTACGAGCAGTACTTC.

V usage is TRBV6-6 and J usage is TRBJ1-5; 7 bases map to TRBD1. Germline V gene data show CDR1 as MNHNY and CDR2 as SVGAGI (reference sequence). The CDR3 runs to 20 residues. Germline trimming cut 0 bases from V and 1 base from J; bases unmatched to any gene: 15. The DNA of the CDR3 is TGTGCCAGCAGTTACTCGAGAGTTTCTTTTCCGGGACAGAGCAATCAGCCCCAGCATTTT. It encodes CASSYSRVSFPGQSNQPQHF.

The rearrangement joins TRBV12-3 or TRBV12-4 to TRBJ2-2; D is undetermined. The CDR3 consists of 12 residues. Trimming cost V 3 bases and J 11 bases, with 10 bases left between them. Here the CDR3 reads CASSLLATELFF. CDR3 DNA sequence: TGTGCCAGCAGTTTGCTTGCGACAGAGCTGTTTTTT.

This clonotype was observed a handful of times. The gene calls are TRBV28 and TRBJ2-1, with TRBD2 matching over 9 bases. Germline CDR1 MDHEN, CDR2 SYDVKM. Germline trimming cut 4 bases from V and 10 bases from J; bases unmatched to any gene: 14. This CDR3 is built from 16 residues. The chain's CDR3 is CASSSRSGGNTVEQFF. CDR3 DNA sequence: TGTGCCAGCAGTTCCCGCAGCGGGGGGAATACTGTGGAGCAGTTCTTC.

In its sample, this clonotype was seen a few times. V gene TRBV6-1 combines with J gene TRBJ2-3; TRBD2 matches 8 bases. V was pared by 1 base and J by 5 bases, with 14 bases of the junction left unmatched. The CDR3 runs to 18 residues. Germline V gene sequence: CDR1 MNHNS, CDR2 SASEGT. For the CDR3, the DNA is TGTGCCAGCAGTGAAGGTAACCCCGGTAGCGGGGTTTTAGATACGCAGTATTTT. As protein: CASSEGNPGSGVLDTQYF.

The rearrangement joins TRBV28 to TRBJ2-2; TRBD2 matches 7 bases. Germline lookup yields CDR1 MDHEN and CDR2 SYDVKM. V was pared by 11 bases and J by 0 bases, with 12 bases of the junction left unmatched. This CDR3 region has 16 residues. CDR3 residues: CALGGAEYANTGELFF. The CDR3 nucleotides are TGTGCCCTGGGAGGGGCGGAGTACGCGAACACCGGGGAGCTGTTTTTT.

This clonotype was seen more than once but under ten times. The J gene is TRBJ1-1, the V gene TRBV12-3 or TRBV12-4, with a weak D call TRBD1 (5 bases). CDR3 length equals 15 residues. Trimming took off 3 bases at V and 1 base at J, with 12 bases between the two ends. For the CDR3, the DNA is TGTGCCAGCAGTTTTCAGGGCGAGAAGAACACTGAAGCTTTCTTT. Protein sequence: CASSFQGEKNTEAFF.

This clonotype showed up many times. V usage is TRBV7-9 and J usage is TRBJ1-2; no definite D call. CDR3 length: 13 amino acids. Germline loops: CDR1 SEHNR, CDR2 FQNEAQ (reference sequence). Trimming took off 2 bases at V and 8 bases at J, with 12 bases between the two ends. The CDR3 region has the DNA TGTGCCAGCAGCTTAAGTGGTTCAGAGGGCTACACCTTC. As protein: CASSLSGSEGYTF. The full variable domain, its missing parts supplied by reference TRBV7-9 and TRBJ1-2, is DTGVSQNPRHKITKRGQNVTFRCDPISEHNRLYWYRQTLGQGPEFLTYFQNEAQLEKSRLLSDRFSAERPKGSFSTLEIQRTEQGDSAMYLCASSLSGSEGYTFGSGTRLTVV.

The chain uses TRBV4-3 and TRBJ1-2, with 10 bases identical to TRBD1. CDR3 length: 17 residues. V was pared by 4 bases and J by 0 bases, with 8 bases of the junction left unmatched. In germline, CDR1 is LGHNA, CDR2 YSLEER. This CDR3 reads CASSPGTGDLANYGYTF. CDR3 bases: TGCGCCAGCAGCCCTGGGACAGGGGACCTAGCTAACTATGGCTACACCTTC.

This clonotype turned up a few times. In DNA form, the CDR3 reads TGTGCCAGCACCTCGGGGGGGGTCCCCTACGAGCAGTACTTC. Translated, it gives CASTSGGVPYEQYF. V is TRBV6-6 and J is TRBJ2-7; 8 bases are shared with TRBD2. Germline CDR1 reads MNHNY; CDR2 reads SVGAGI (reference sequence). The CDR3 extends over 14 amino acids. The trim removed 7 bases at V and 2 bases at J, leaving 7 bases unmatched.

This clonotype was detected only a few times. The chain couples TRBV2 to TRBJ1-1, with 9 bases identical to TRBD1. There are 15 residues in the CDR3. Germline CDR1 reads SNHLY; CDR2 reads FYNNEI. After removal of 4 bases from V and 7 bases from J, the junction contained 10 bases not matched to a gene. This CDR3 reads CASSGTGDGFSEAFF. Written as DNA, the CDR3 is TGTGCCAGCAGTGGGACAGGGGATGGGTTTAGTGAAGCTTTCTTT.

V gene TRBV12-3 or TRBV12-4 combines with J gene TRBJ2-1; D is tentatively TRBD1 or TRBD2 (5 bases each). The CDR3 has 14 residues. Trimming removed 7 bases at V and 2 bases at J, with 12 bases between. This CDR3 is CASTTGAAYNEQFF. The CDR3 bases are TGTGCCAGCACCACCGGGGCAGCCTACAATGAGCAGTTCTTC.

This clonotype was counted between two and nine times. This chain uses TRBV4-1 with TRBJ1-5; D gene ambiguous. Germline CDR1 reads MGHRA; CDR2 reads YSYEKL. The V gene lost 0 bases and the J gene lost 2 bases, with 8 bases spanning the gap. CDR3 length: 15 amino acids. CDR3 DNA: TGCGCCAGCAGCCAAGAGGGTTTCCGCAATCAGCCCCAGCATTTT. Its translation is CASSQEGFRNQPQHF.

In its sample, this clonotype was seen many times. V and J are TRBV12-3 or TRBV12-4 and TRBJ2-5; possibly TRBD1 or TRBD2 for D (5 bases each). Trimming cost V 4 bases and J 4 bases, with 19 bases left between them. This CDR3 is built from 16 residues. The CDR3 loop reads CASSSLSPGAGETQYF. The DNA for the CDR3 is TGTGCCAGCAGTTCCCTTTCCCCCGGGGCCGGAGAGACCCAGTACTTC.

This clonotype has at least ten counts. The chain couples TRBV7-9 to TRBJ2-5, with 10 bases lining up with TRBD1. The CDR3 length is 16 residues. V gave up 2 bases and J gave up 0 bases; unmatched junction bases: 3. CDR1 SEHNR and CDR2 FQNEAQ come from the germline V gene (reference sequence). For the CDR3, the DNA is TGTGCCAGCAGCTTACAGGACAGGGGGAACCAAGAGACCCAGTACTTC. Amino acids: CASSLQDRGNQETQYF. Drawing the rest from reference TRBV7-9 and TRBJ2-5, the complete variable domain is DTGVSQNPRHKITKRGQNVTFRCDPISEHNRLYWYRQTLGQGPEFLTYFQNEAQLEKSRLLSDRFSAERPKGSFSTLEIQRTEQGDSAMYLCASSLQDRGNQETQYFGPGTRLLVL.

This clonotype was recorded at least ten times. The chain is built from TRBV7-8 and TRBJ2-7; 11 bases fit TRBD2. This CDR3 is built from 18 residues. After removal of 2 bases from V and 5 bases from J, the junction contained 14 bases not matched to a gene. Germline-derived CDR1 and CDR2 are SGHVS and FQNEAQ. For the CDR3, the DNA is TGTGCCAGCAGCTTAAGTCTTCCGGGACTAGCGGCCTGGGACGAGCAGTACTTC. Amino acids: CASSLSLPGLAAWDEQYF.

The CDR3 protein is CASSWDSLNTEAFF. CDR3 nucleotide sequence: TGTGCCAGCAGTTGGGACAGTCTGAACACTGAAGCTTTCTTT. V and J are TRBV6-2 or TRBV6-3 and TRBJ1-1, with 7 nucleotides matching TRBD1. Germline trimming cut 4 bases from V and 0 bases from J; bases unmatched to any gene: 2. The CDR3 length is 14 residues. CDR1 is MNHEY, CDR2 SVGEGT, per germline.